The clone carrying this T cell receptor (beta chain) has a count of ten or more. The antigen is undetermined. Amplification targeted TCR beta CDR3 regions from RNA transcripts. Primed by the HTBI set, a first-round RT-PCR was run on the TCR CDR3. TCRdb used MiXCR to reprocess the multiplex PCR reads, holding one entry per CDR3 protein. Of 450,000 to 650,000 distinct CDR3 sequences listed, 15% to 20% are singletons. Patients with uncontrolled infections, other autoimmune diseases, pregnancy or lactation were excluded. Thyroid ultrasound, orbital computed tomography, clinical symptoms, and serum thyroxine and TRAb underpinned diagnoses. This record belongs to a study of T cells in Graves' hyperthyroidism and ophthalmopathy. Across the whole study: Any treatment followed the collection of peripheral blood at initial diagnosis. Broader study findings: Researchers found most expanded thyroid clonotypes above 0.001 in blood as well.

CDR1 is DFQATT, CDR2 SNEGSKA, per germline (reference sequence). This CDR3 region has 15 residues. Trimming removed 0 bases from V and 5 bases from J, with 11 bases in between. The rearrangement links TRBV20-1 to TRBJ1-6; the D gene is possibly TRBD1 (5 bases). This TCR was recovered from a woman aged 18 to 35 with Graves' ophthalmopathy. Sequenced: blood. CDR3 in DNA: TGCAGTGCTAGAGATAGGGGCGGGCATAATTCACCCCTCCACTTT. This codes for CSARDRGGHNSPLHF.